This is a list of T cell receptor beta chains from one sample in a study of a mutant IDH1 vaccine in newly diagnosed glioma. The repertoire was sequenced with immunoSEQ multiplex PCR; TCRdb's copy has only in-frame clones and lacks some. The sample lists tens of thousands of clones, approximately 85% seen once, with around 0.73% in the top ten. Their antigens are not known. Sequencing used PBMCs, obtained from a glioma patient whose treatment included an IDH1 peptide vaccine. The receptors originated from a woman between 45 and 65 years old with glioma. Both conserved end residues are part of each CDR3. The order of the fields is clone size, V gene, D gene, CDR3 length, J gene, CDR3 DNA, CDR3 protein. A D gene is named only where the DNA matches it firmly. Expanded clones get a size class; other rows say once, few or many, or leave the size out.

clone_size: NA
v_call: TRBV30
d_call: TRBD1
cdr3_length: 16
j_call: TRBJ1-4
cdr3_nt: TGTGCCTGGAGTCAGACAGGGAGCATGGCTAATGAAAAACTGTTTTTT
cdr3_aa: CAWSQTGSMANEKLFF

clone_size: NA
v_call: TRBV18
d_call: TRBD2
cdr3_length: 14
j_call: TRBJ2-3
cdr3_nt: TGTGCCAGCTCACCCGGACTAGGAGCAGATACGCAGTATTTT
cdr3_aa: CASSPGLGADTQYF

clone_size: NA
v_call: TRBV7-9
d_call: TRBD2
cdr3_length: 16
j_call: TRBJ2-7
cdr3_nt: TGTGCCAGCAGCCCGCGGGGTAGCGGGGGAACCTACGAGCAGTACTTC
cdr3_aa: CASSPRGSGGTYEQYF

clone_size: NA
v_call: TRBV27
d_call: NA
cdr3_length: 13
j_call: TRBJ2-7
cdr3_nt: TGTGCCAGCAGTTTAGAGGTAGGCTACGAGCAGTACTTC
cdr3_aa: CASSLEVGYEQYF

clone_size: NA
v_call: TRBV14
d_call: NA
cdr3_length: 12
j_call: TRBJ2-3
cdr3_nt: TGTGCCAGCAGCCCGAACACAGATACGCAGTATTTT
cdr3_aa: CASSPNTDTQYF

clone_size: NA
v_call: TRBV25-1
d_call: NA
cdr3_length: 15
j_call: TRBJ2-4
cdr3_nt: TGTGCCAGCAGTGAATACTCGGTAGCCAAAAACATTCAGTACTTC
cdr3_aa: CASSEYSVAKNIQYF

clone_size: NA
v_call: TRBV4-2
d_call: TRBD1
cdr3_length: 14
j_call: TRBJ2-7
cdr3_nt: TGTGCCAGCAGCCACCTGACAGGGGACTACGAGCAGTACTTC
cdr3_aa: CASSHLTGDYEQYF

clone_size: once
v_call: TRBV10-3
d_call: TRBD2
cdr3_length: 15
j_call: TRBJ2-1
cdr3_nt: TGTGCCATCAGTGGGCGGAGCGGGGCCTACAATGAGCAGTTCTTC
cdr3_aa: CAISGRSGAYNEQFF

clone_size: once
v_call: TRBV6-1
d_call: NA
cdr3_length: 12
j_call: TRBJ2-7
cdr3_nt: TGTGCCAGCAGTGTGACCTCCTACGAGCAGTACTTC
cdr3_aa: CASSVTSYEQYF

clone_size: few
v_call: TRBV29-1
d_call: NA
cdr3_length: 12
j_call: TRBJ2-1
cdr3_nt: TGCAGCGTTTCCTGGTCAAGCGATGAGCAGTTCTTC
cdr3_aa: CSVSWSSDEQFF

clone_size: NA
v_call: TRBV21-1
d_call: NA
cdr3_length: 17
j_call: TRBJ2-3
cdr3_nt: TGTGCCAGCAGCAAAGGCGTGGAGGGTGAATTCGTTTCTACGCAGTATTTT
cdr3_aa: CASSKGVEGEFVSTQYF

clone_size: once
v_call: TRBV11-2
d_call: NA
cdr3_length: 15
j_call: TRBJ2-7
cdr3_nt: TGTGCCAGCAGCTCCCTCCGTGAGGGGACCTACGAGCAGTACTTC
cdr3_aa: CASSSLREGTYEQYF

clone_size: NA
v_call: TRBV27
d_call: NA
cdr3_length: 15
j_call: TRBJ1-1
cdr3_nt: TGTGCCAGCAGCCTTTCCTTGGATAGGATGACTGAAGCTTTCTTT
cdr3_aa: CASSLSLDRMTEAFF

clone_size: NA
v_call: TRBV10-3
d_call: NA
cdr3_length: 16
j_call: TRBJ1-4
cdr3_nt: TGTGCCATCAGTGAGAAAGAGCCCCCAGGCCGAGAAAAACTGTTTTTT
cdr3_aa: CAISEKEPPGREKLFF

clone_size: NA
v_call: TRBV7-9
d_call: TRBD2
cdr3_length: 14
j_call: TRBJ2-2
cdr3_nt: TGTGCCAGCAGCTCGGGGAGGGATGGCGGGGAGCTGTTTTTT
cdr3_aa: CASSSGRDGGELFF

clone_size: once
v_call: TRBV5-8
d_call: NA
cdr3_length: 12
j_call: TRBJ1-5
cdr3_nt: TGTGCCAGCAGTTTACAGGGTCAGCCCCAGCATTTT
cdr3_aa: CASSLQGQPQHF

clone_size: once
v_call: TRBV6-5
d_call: TRBD2
cdr3_length: 15
j_call: TRBJ2-1
cdr3_nt: TGTGCCAGCAGGTCGACTAGCGGGAGGGGGAATGAGCAGTTCTTC
cdr3_aa: CASRSTSGRGNEQFF

clone_size: NA
v_call: TRBV6-1
d_call: NA
cdr3_length: 17
j_call: TRBJ1-5
cdr3_nt: TGTGCCAGCAGTGACCAATTTGGGGGGGGGCTGGATCAGCCCCAGCATTTT
cdr3_aa: CASSDQFGGGLDQPQHF

clone_size: NA
v_call: TRBV5-1
d_call: NA
cdr3_length: 14
j_call: TRBJ2-2
cdr3_nt: TGCGCCAGCAGCAGGGGACACAACACCGGGGAGCTGTTTTTT
cdr3_aa: CASSRGHNTGELFF

clone_size: NA
v_call: TRBV14
d_call: NA
cdr3_length: 13
j_call: TRBJ2-1
cdr3_nt: TGTGCCAGCAGCCAAGGGGGGATGGGGGAGCAGTTCTTC
cdr3_aa: CASSQGGMGEQFF

clone_size: NA
v_call: TRBV7-2
d_call: TRBD2
cdr3_length: 15
j_call: TRBJ2-7
cdr3_nt: TGTGCCAGCAGCTCATTTGGCGGGAGAGCAGACGAGCAGTACTTC
cdr3_aa: CASSSFGGRADEQYF

clone_size: few
v_call: TRBV5-1
d_call: TRBD1
cdr3_length: 13
j_call: TRBJ1-2
cdr3_nt: TGCGCCAGCAGCTTACAGGGGGCGGGTGGCTACACCTTC
cdr3_aa: CASSLQGAGGYTF

clone_size: NA
v_call: TRBV11-3
d_call: TRBD2
cdr3_length: 18
j_call: TRBJ2-2
cdr3_nt: TGTGCCAGCAGCTTAGTCTTGACTAGCGGGAGTAACACCGGGGAGCTGTTTTTT
cdr3_aa: CASSLVLTSGSNTGELFF

clone_size: NA
v_call: TRBV30
d_call: TRBD2
cdr3_length: 14
j_call: TRBJ2-5
cdr3_nt: TGTGCCTGTCGGAGCGGGAGCTTTTGGGAGACCCAGTACTTC
cdr3_aa: CACRSGSFWETQYF

clone_size: NA
v_call: TRBV28
d_call: NA
cdr3_length: 13
j_call: TRBJ2-1
cdr3_nt: TGTGCCAGCAGTTTATGGGCCTACAATGAGCAGTTCTTC
cdr3_aa: CASSLWAYNEQFF

clone_size: once
v_call: TRBV9
d_call: NA
cdr3_length: 15
j_call: TRBJ2-1
cdr3_nt: TGTGCCAGCAGCACCGGCGGGGGCCCCCACAATGAGCAGTTCTTC
cdr3_aa: CASSTGGGPHNEQFF

clone_size: NA
v_call: TRBV9
d_call: TRBD1
cdr3_length: 16
j_call: TRBJ2-2
cdr3_nt: TGTGCCAGCAGTCTTGCGGACAGGGCGAACACCGGGGAGCTGTTTTTT
cdr3_aa: CASSLADRANTGELFF

clone_size: NA
v_call: TRBV10-1
d_call: NA
cdr3_length: 12
j_call: TRBJ2-3
cdr3_nt: TGCGCCAGCAGCCCCGGACTAGATACGCAGTATTTT
cdr3_aa: CASSPGLDTQYF

clone_size: NA
v_call: TRBV6-5
d_call: NA
cdr3_length: 15
j_call: TRBJ1-4
cdr3_nt: TGTGCCAGCAGTTACGGAGGGTCAACTAATGAAAAACTGTTTTTT
cdr3_aa: CASSYGGSTNEKLFF

clone_size: NA
v_call: TRBV29-1
d_call: NA
cdr3_length: 11
j_call: TRBJ2-4
cdr3_nt: TGCAGCGTGGACGGAGAAAACATTCAGTACTTC
cdr3_aa: CSVDGENIQYF

clone_size: NA
v_call: TRBV11-3
d_call: TRBD2
cdr3_length: 16
j_call: TRBJ2-1
cdr3_nt: TGTGCCAGCAGCTTAGCTTCCCTAGCGGGAGGGGGTGAGCAGTTCTTC
cdr3_aa: CASSLASLAGGGEQFF

clone_size: NA
v_call: TRBV9
d_call: TRBD1
cdr3_length: 17
j_call: TRBJ2-5
cdr3_nt: TGTGCCAGCAGCTACTCCCGGGACAGGGGCCACCAAGAGACCCAGTACTTC
cdr3_aa: CASSYSRDRGHQETQYF

clone_size: NA
v_call: TRBV10-3
d_call: TRBD1
cdr3_length: 17
j_call: TRBJ2-5
cdr3_nt: TGTGCCATCGGGGCGGGGGACAGGGCTATTTCACAAGAGACCCAGTACTTC
cdr3_aa: CAIGAGDRAISQETQYF

clone_size: NA
v_call: TRBV27
d_call: NA
cdr3_length: 13
j_call: TRBJ2-7
cdr3_nt: TGTGCCAGCCGTCGGCACCCGACCTACGAGCAGTACTTC
cdr3_aa: CASRRHPTYEQYF

clone_size: NA
v_call: TRBV19
d_call: NA
cdr3_length: 12
j_call: TRBJ1-5
cdr3_nt: TGTGCCAGTAGTATAGCCGGAGAGCCCCAGCATTTT
cdr3_aa: CASSIAGEPQHF

clone_size: few
v_call: TRBV7-9
d_call: TRBD1
cdr3_length: 16
j_call: TRBJ1-4
cdr3_nt: TGTGCCAGCAGCTTAGTCCGGACAGGTGGGGGTGAAAAACTGTTTTTT
cdr3_aa: CASSLVRTGGGEKLFF

clone_size: NA
v_call: TRBV9
d_call: TRBD2
cdr3_length: 16
j_call: TRBJ2-5
cdr3_nt: TGTGCCAGCAGCGTAGGGGGTCTAGCGGGAAGAGAGACCCAGTACTTC
cdr3_aa: CASSVGGLAGRETQYF

clone_size: NA
v_call: TRBV2
d_call: NA
cdr3_length: 11
j_call: TRBJ1-5
cdr3_nt: TGTGCCAGCAACAGGGAAGGGCCCCAGCATTTT
cdr3_aa: CASNREGPQHF

clone_size: NA
v_call: TRBV21-1
d_call: NA
cdr3_length: 16
j_call: TRBJ2-1
cdr3_nt: TGTGCCAGCAGCAAGGAGGAGGGGACAGTATACAATGAGCAGTTCTTC
cdr3_aa: CASSKEEGTVYNEQFF

clone_size: NA
v_call: TRBV5-4
d_call: TRBD2
cdr3_length: 16
j_call: TRBJ2-1
cdr3_nt: TGTGCCAGCAGACCACGAGCGGGAGGGCCGGGCAATGAGCAGTTCTTC
cdr3_aa: CASRPRAGGPGNEQFF

clone_size: NA
v_call: TRBV4-1
d_call: NA
cdr3_length: 16
j_call: TRBJ1-2
cdr3_nt: TGCGCCAGCAGCCATCTCGGGACCCCTACCCCGGATGGCTACACCTTC
cdr3_aa: CASSHLGTPTPDGYTF

clone_size: medium-sized
v_call: TRBV19
d_call: TRBD1
cdr3_length: 15
j_call: TRBJ1-2
cdr3_nt: TGTGCCAGTAGTATAGCCGGGACAGGGGGTTATGGCTACACCTTC
cdr3_aa: CASSIAGTGGYGYTF

clone_size: once
v_call: TRBV7-9
d_call: TRBD2
cdr3_length: 16
j_call: TRBJ2-7
cdr3_nt: TGTGCCAGCACCCCCCGGCCTAGCGGGGACTTCCGGGAGCAGTACTTC
cdr3_aa: CASTPRPSGDFREQYF

clone_size: NA
v_call: TRBV7-9
d_call: NA
cdr3_length: 14
j_call: TRBJ1-3
cdr3_nt: TGTGCCAGCACCTCCCCGGACAGCGGTAACACCATATATTTT
cdr3_aa: CASTSPDSGNTIYF

clone_size: few
v_call: TRBV10-1
d_call: TRBD2
cdr3_length: 15
j_call: TRBJ2-4
cdr3_nt: TGCGCCAGCAGTGGCGGGAGGGGAACCAAAAACATTCAGTACTTC
cdr3_aa: CASSGGRGTKNIQYF

clone_size: NA
v_call: TRBV9
d_call: NA
cdr3_length: 15
j_call: TRBJ2-5
cdr3_nt: TGTGCCAGCAGCCCGGGGACGGTGATTAGCGAGACCCAGTACTTC
cdr3_aa: CASSPGTVISETQYF

clone_size: NA
v_call: TRBV6-5
d_call: TRBD2
cdr3_length: 13
j_call: TRBJ2-1
cdr3_nt: TGTGCCTCCGGGGGACTAGCGGGTAATGAGCAGTTCTTC
cdr3_aa: CASGGLAGNEQFF

clone_size: NA
v_call: TRBV5-1
d_call: NA
cdr3_length: 13
j_call: TRBJ2-1
cdr3_nt: TGCGCCAGCAGTGCGGACCTCTACAATGAGCAGTTCTTC
cdr3_aa: CASSADLYNEQFF

clone_size: NA
v_call: TRBV5-1
d_call: NA
cdr3_length: 16
j_call: TRBJ1-4
cdr3_nt: TGCGCCAGCAGCATCGGACAGCTTGCGGATAATGAAAAACTGTTTTTT
cdr3_aa: CASSIGQLADNEKLFF

clone_size: NA
v_call: TRBV9
d_call: TRBD1
cdr3_length: 15
j_call: TRBJ1-3
cdr3_nt: TGTGCCAGCAGCGCCCAGGGGGTCGCCGGAAACACCATATATTTT
cdr3_aa: CASSAQGVAGNTIYF

clone_size: few
v_call: TRBV7-8
d_call: NA
cdr3_length: 15
j_call: TRBJ1-5
cdr3_nt: TGTGCCAGCAGCTTAGTCGGAGGACCTTATCAGCCCCAGCATTTT
cdr3_aa: CASSLVGGPYQPQHF

clone_size: NA
v_call: TRBV9
d_call: TRBD1
cdr3_length: 18
j_call: TRBJ2-1
cdr3_nt: TGTGCCAGCAGCGTAACGCTCGGGAACAGGGGGGTCTACAATGAGCAGTTCTTC
cdr3_aa: CASSVTLGNRGVYNEQFF

clone_size: NA
v_call: TRBV10-3
d_call: NA
cdr3_length: 12
j_call: TRBJ1-6
cdr3_nt: TGTGCCATCAGAGGGGTTATTTCACCCCTCCACTTT
cdr3_aa: CAIRGVISPLHF

clone_size: few
v_call: TRBV27
d_call: NA
cdr3_length: 13
j_call: TRBJ1-1
cdr3_nt: TGTGCCAGCAGAACACTATTGAACACTGAAGCTTTCTTT
cdr3_aa: CASRTLLNTEAFF

clone_size: few
v_call: TRBV2
d_call: NA
cdr3_length: 14
j_call: TRBJ1-1
cdr3_nt: TGTGCCAGCAGTGAAGGGCCGCGGGACACTGAAGCTTTCTTT
cdr3_aa: CASSEGPRDTEAFF

clone_size: NA
v_call: TRBV11-2
d_call: NA
cdr3_length: 14
j_call: TRBJ1-6
cdr3_nt: TGTGCCAGCAGCTTAGGAGATCCGGTTTCACCCCTCCACTTT
cdr3_aa: CASSLGDPVSPLHF

clone_size: NA
v_call: TRBV6-5
d_call: NA
cdr3_length: 15
j_call: TRBJ1-5
cdr3_nt: TGTGCCAGCAGTTACTCCGGTACGGGCAATCAGCCCCAGCATTTT
cdr3_aa: CASSYSGTGNQPQHF

clone_size: NA
v_call: TRBV9
d_call: NA
cdr3_length: 15
j_call: TRBJ1-4
cdr3_nt: TGTGCCAGCAGCGTAGAAGGCCTAGGTGGCGAAAAACTGTTTTTT
cdr3_aa: CASSVEGLGGEKLFF

clone_size: NA
v_call: TRBV27
d_call: NA
cdr3_length: 18
j_call: TRBJ1-2
cdr3_nt: TGTGCCAGCCGGCGGACGGGTGCCGGGACGTATTTTTTCGGTGGCTACACCTTC
cdr3_aa: CASRRTGAGTYFFGGYTF